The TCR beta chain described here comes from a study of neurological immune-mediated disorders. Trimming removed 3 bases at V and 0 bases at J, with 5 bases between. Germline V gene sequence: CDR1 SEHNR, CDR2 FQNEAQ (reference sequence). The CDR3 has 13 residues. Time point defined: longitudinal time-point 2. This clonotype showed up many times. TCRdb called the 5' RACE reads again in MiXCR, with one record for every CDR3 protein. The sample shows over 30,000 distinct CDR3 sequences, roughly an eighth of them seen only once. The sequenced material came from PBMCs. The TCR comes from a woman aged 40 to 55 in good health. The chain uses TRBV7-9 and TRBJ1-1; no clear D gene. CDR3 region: CASSFYLNTEAFF. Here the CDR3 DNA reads TGTGCCAGCAGCTTTTATTTGAACACTGAAGCTTTCTTT.